This passage covers 27 T cell receptor beta chains from one sample sequenced in a study of immune evolution from preneoplasia to lung adenocarcinoma (dated by TCRdb to about 2021). To prepare the library, the immunoSEQ multiplex PCR assay was applied. Sourced from immuneACCESS, this table was stored by TCRdb with only in-frame sequences that have V and J called. A share of the clones is absent; for the studies checked, an unresolved V gene accounts for under half, and the remainder has no known explanation. The sample data list about 11,000 clones, and over 60% of these were observed just once. Approximately 28% of the sample is taken by the ten largest. Material for sequencing was FFPE normal lung tissue adjacent to the tumor. These receptors were collected from a person between 55 and 69 years old with lung adenocarcinoma. Some clones in this sample may be carry-over from other donors' samples.

The rearrangement uses TRBV6-1 and TRBJ1-5; 8 bases align to TRBD1. The ends lost 4 bases at V and 5 bases at J; junction bases unmatched: 7. The CDR3 is made up of 15 amino acids. Germline values: CDR1 MNHNS, CDR2 SASEGT. CDR3 coding DNA: TGTGCCAGCAGTGCACGGACAGGGAATTATCAGCCCCAGCATTTT. Its protein product is CASSARTGNYQPQHF.

The V gene is TRBV7-2, the J gene TRBJ2-7, with 8 bases aligning to TRBD1. V lost 5 bases and J lost 7; bases outside the gene matches: 16. This CDR3 spans 16 amino acids. CDR1 is SGHTA and CDR2 is FQGNSA in the germline V gene. CDR3 DNA: TGTGCCAGCAGCCCACAGGGGGGAGGTAATCCTAGGGAGCAGTACTTC. Protein sequence: CASSPQGGGNPREQYF.

This chain connects TRBV5-1 to TRBJ1-2, with 9 bases aligning to TRBD1. CDR3 length: 14 amino acids. The germline V gene has CDR1 SGHRS and CDR2 YFSETQ. The trim removed 4 bases at V and 8 bases at J, leaving 9 bases unmatched. The CDR3 loop is CASSPSPDRGGYTF. CDR3 DNA: TGCGCCAGCAGCCCCTCGCCGGACAGGGGAGGCTACACCTTC.

J is TRBJ2-2 and V is TRBV19; 12 nucleotides agree with TRBD2. With V trimmed by 7 bases and J by 5 bases, 14 bases remained unmatched. Germline lookup yields CDR1 LNHDA and CDR2 SQIVND (reference sequence). CDR3 length equals 18 residues. CDR3 region: CASKIPPTSGRLTGELFF. CDR3 DNA sequence: TGTGCCAGTAAGATCCCACCCACTAGCGGGAGGTTGACCGGGGAGCTGTTTTTT.

V gene TRBV5-1 combines with J gene TRBJ2-7; the match to TRBD2 covers 8 bases. V lost 3 bases to trimming and J lost 5 bases; unmatched junction nucleotides: 13. Germline values: CDR1 SGHRS, CDR2 YFSETQ. CDR3 length equals 16 residues. CDR3 loop: CASSWEGEREYNEQYF. CDR3 DNA: TGCGCCAGCAGCTGGGAAGGCGAGCGGGAGTATAACGAGCAGTACTTC. Filled out from reference TRBV5-1 and TRBJ2-7, the complete variable domain reads KAGVTQTPRYLIKTRGQQVTLSCSPISGHRSVSWYQQTPGQGLQFLFEYFSETQRNKGNFPGRFSGRQFSNSRSEMNVSTLELGDSALYLCASSWEGEREYNEQYFGPGTRLTVT.

The chain carries TRBV28 and TRBJ2-7; either TRBD1 or TRBD2 may supply D (5 bases each). Germline loops: CDR1 MDHEN, CDR2 SYDVKM. The V end was cut by 3 bases, the J end by 4 bases, with 25 bases between. The CDR3 has 18 amino acids. CDR3 region: CASSLERGLVGAEYEQYF. DNA of the CDR3: TGTGCCAGCAGTTTGGAGAGGGGTCTGGTGGGAGCGGAGTACGAGCAGTACTTC.

The chain recombines TRBV11-2 with TRBJ1-2; maybe TRBD1 (5 bases). Trimming removed 5 bases at V and 2 bases at J, with 15 bases between. Germline CDR1 reads SGHAT; CDR2 reads FQNNGV. This CDR3 spans 15 amino acids. In DNA form, the CDR3 reads TGTGCCAGCAGCCCCACCGGGACCTTGAACTATGGCTACACCTTC. This translates into CASSPTGTLNYGYTF.

V gene TRBV9 combines with J gene TRBJ1-1; D is uncertain. The CDR3 consists of 16 residues. Germline CDR1 SGDLS, CDR2 YYNGEE. The V gene lost 2 bases and the J gene lost 0 bases, with 14 bases spanning the gap. In DNA, the CDR3 is TGTGCCAGCAGCGTTAAACCGGGGAGCATGAACACTGAAGCTTTCTTT. Protein sequence: CASSVKPGSMNTEAFF.

This clone was counted once. The chain carries TRBV9 and TRBJ2-2, with 7 bases lining up with TRBD2. The CDR3 covers 16 residues. The ends lost 1 base at V and 11 bases at J; junction bases unmatched: 14. The germline gives CDR1 SGDLS, CDR2 YYNGEE. CDR3 nucleotide sequence: TGTGCCAGCAGCGTACACCCCAGGGCTAGCGGAGGTGAGCTGTTTTTT. Protein product: CASSVHPRASGGELFF.

The genes are TRBV5-1 and TRBJ2-3, with D perhaps matching TRBD1 (6 bases). The V and J ends lost 6 bases and 1 base respectively, with 15 bases between them. Germline V gene lookup returns CDR1 SGHRS and CDR2 YFSETQ. The CDR3 length is 15 residues. The CDR3 DNA is TGCGCCAGCACTACGACAGGAGAGGGCACAGATACGCAGTATTTT. This encodes CASTTTGEGTDTQYF.

J is TRBJ1-2 and V is TRBV28; D is perhaps TRBD1 (6 bases). This CDR3 region has 12 residues. Germline lookup yields CDR1 MDHEN and CDR2 SYDVKM. V lost 10 bases to trimming and J lost 3 bases, with 12 bases between them. The chain's CDR3 is CAILDRHYGYTF. For the CDR3, the DNA is TGTGCCATCCTCGACAGGCACTATGGCTACACCTTC.

The chain employs TRBV7-2 and TRBJ2-5; 8 positions match TRBD1. Losses at the gene ends were 5 bases for V and 5 bases for J; bases not matched to a gene: 10. The CDR3 totals 15 residues. Germline lookup yields CDR1 SGHTA and CDR2 FQGNSA. Written as DNA, the CDR3 is TGTGCCAGCAGCCTGGTACAGGGGGTTGGGGAGACCCAGTACTTC. Protein product: CASSLVQGVGETQYF.

This clone came up a few times. The sample contains more than one DNA sequence encoding this CDR3. The gene calls are TRBV28 and TRBJ1-2, with a weak D call TRBD1 (5 bases). Germline V CDR1 and CDR2: MDHEN, SYDVKM. The CDR3 is 12 amino acids. Trimming shortened V by 3 bases and J by 6 bases, and 8 bases separated the two germline ends. The CDR3 nucleotides read TGTGCCAGCAGTTTCGGGGGTGATGGCTACACCTTC. This translates into CASSFGGDGYTF.

The rearrangement links TRBV27 to TRBJ1-2; possibly TRBD1 for D (5 bases). Deletions cut 4 bases from V and 5 bases from J, with 20 bases between. The CDR3 totals 16 residues. Germline lookup yields CDR1 MNHEY and CDR2 SMNVEV (reference sequence). Here the CDR3 DNA reads TGTGCCAGCAGTTCCCGATTTGCAGGGACCGAGTATGGCTACACCTTC. Translating gives CASSSRFAGTEYGYTF.

This sequence joins TRBV5-1 and TRBJ2-1, with D possibly called TRBD1 or TRBD2 (5 bases each). The CDR3 spans 16 residues. V dropped 0 bases and J dropped 7 bases, with 17 bases sitting between them. CDR1 and CDR2 from the germline V gene are SGHRS and YFSETQ. CDR3 bases: TGCGCCAGCAGCTTGGCCCAGGGAGTGTACGGAAATGAGCAGTTCTTC. It encodes CASSLAQGVYGNEQFF.

V and J are TRBV5-1 and TRBJ1-4; 10 bases are a match to TRBD1. The CDR3 covers 14 residues. Trimming at V came to 4 bases and at J to 6 bases, leaving 3 bases not matched to a gene. Germline values: CDR1 SGHRS, CDR2 YFSETQ. The CDR3 DNA sequence: TGCGCCAGCAGCCCGGGACAGGGGCATGAAAAACTGTTTTTT. This gives the protein CASSPGQGHEKLFF.

V usage is TRBV7-9 and J usage is TRBJ2-7; 8 nucleotides match TRBD2. Germline V gives CDR1 SEHNR, CDR2 FQNEAQ (reference sequence). The V gene end was trimmed by 5 bases and the J gene end by 5 bases; junction bases not matched to a gene: 8. This CDR3 spans 14 amino acids. Written as DNA, the CDR3 is TGTGCCAGCAGCCGGGGGGGGAATTGGCACGAGCAGTACTTC. Translated: CASSRGGNWHEQYF.

This sequence joins TRBV4-1 and TRBJ2-4; 8 bases line up with TRBD1. Unmatched junction bases numbered 4, after V lost 4 bases and J lost 5 bases. Germline V gene lookup returns CDR1 MGHRA and CDR2 YSYEKL. The CDR3 is 14 amino acids. In nucleotides, the CDR3 is TGCGCCAGCAGCCGAGACAGGGGTGAAAACATTCAGTACTTC. Translated: CASSRDRGENIQYF.

V and J are TRBV28 and TRBJ2-1; no clear D gene. The germline V gene has CDR1 MDHEN and CDR2 SYDVKM. This CDR3 has 11 residues. Trimming removed 6 bases from V and 6 bases from J, with 6 bases in between. This chain's CDR3 is CASSRFNEQFF. CDR3 bases: TGTGCCAGCAGCAGATTCAATGAGCAGTTCTTC. The whole variable domain, filled in from reference TRBV28 and TRBJ2-1, reads DVKVTQSSRYLVKRTGEKVFLECVQDMDHENMFWYRQDPGLGLRLIYFSYDVKMKEKGDIPEGYSVSREKKERFSLILESASTNQTSMYLCASSRFNEQFFGPGTRLTVL.

The V and J genes are TRBV30 and TRBJ2-5, with D maybe TRBD2 (5 bases). Germline V lookup: CDR1 GTSNPN, CDR2 SVGIG (reference sequence). The CDR3 is made up of 12 amino acids. V lost 2 bases to trimming and J lost 5 bases, with 9 bases between them. CDR3 sequence (DNA): TGTGCCTGGAGTTATAGGAGGGAGACCCAGTACTTC. Its translation: CAWSYRRETQYF.

The rearrangement links TRBV2 to TRBJ2-5; D is perhaps TRBD1 (5 bases). With 1 base removed from V and 4 bases from J, the gap between germline ends came to 16 bases. The CDR3 is 16 amino acids. The germline V gene encodes CDR1 SNHLY and CDR2 FYNNEI. Here the CDR3 reads CASSEEARAGGETQYF. DNA of the CDR3: TGTGCCAGCAGTGAAGAGGCCAGGGCTGGCGGAGAGACCCAGTACTTC.

V gene TRBV4-1 combines with J gene TRBJ2-2, with a possible D match to TRBD1 (6 bases). The V gene lost 6 bases and the J gene lost 5 bases, with 10 bases spanning the gap. The length of the CDR3 is 13 residues. The germline V gene has CDR1 MGHRA and CDR2 YSYEKL. The CDR3 DNA follows: TGCGCCAGCAGGCAGGGGCGGACCGGGGAGCTGTTTTTT. It encodes CASRQGRTGELFF.

The V call is TRBV11-2, the J call TRBJ2-5; D may be TRBD1 (6 bases). This CDR3 has 13 amino acids. Trimming took 0 bases from V and 7 from J, leaving 9 bases between them. Germline loops: CDR1 SGHAT, CDR2 FQNNGV. The CDR3 DNA sequence: TGTGCCAGCAGCTTAGAGGTCAGGGGGACCCAGTACTTC. This gives the protein CASSLEVRGTQYF.

The rearrangement uses TRBV10-2 and TRBJ1-1; D gene unclear. The length of the CDR3 is 12 residues. Deletions cut 4 bases from V and 4 bases from J, with 7 bases between. CDR1 is WSHSY, CDR2 SAAADI, per germline. DNA of the CDR3: TGCGCCAGCAGTGGCGAGGGCACTGAAGCTTTCTTT. Encoded protein: CASSGEGTEAFF.

The CDR3 sequence: CASSPLGIRDTEAFF. The CDR3 DNA follows: TGTGCCAGCTCACCACTGGGGATCAGGGACACTGAAGCTTTCTTT. The chain is built from TRBV18 and TRBJ1-1; possibly TRBD1 for D (5 bases). The V and J ends lost 1 base and 3 bases respectively, with 12 bases between them. The CDR3 spans 15 residues. Germline V gene lookup returns CDR1 KGHSH and CDR2 LQKENI.

V gene TRBV6-6 combines with J gene TRBJ2-5; D unclear. Germline V gene sequence: CDR1 MNHNY, CDR2 SVGAGI (reference sequence). V gave up 6 bases and J gave up 3 bases, with 5 bases separating them. This CDR3 comprises 11 residues. This CDR3 is CASRKEETQYF. The CDR3 DNA reads TGTGCCAGCAGGAAAGAAGAGACCCAGTACTTC.

J is TRBJ2-7 and V is TRBV6-5, with D tentatively TRBD2 (6 bases). The CDR3 consists of 15 residues. Trimming left V 4 bases short and J 3 bases short, with 16 bases between. Germline assignment: CDR1 MNHEY and CDR2 SVGAGI. The CDR3 region is CASSWDRLGRYEQYF. Here the CDR3 DNA reads TGTGCCAGCAGTTGGGACCGACTAGGGCGCTACGAGCAGTACTTC.